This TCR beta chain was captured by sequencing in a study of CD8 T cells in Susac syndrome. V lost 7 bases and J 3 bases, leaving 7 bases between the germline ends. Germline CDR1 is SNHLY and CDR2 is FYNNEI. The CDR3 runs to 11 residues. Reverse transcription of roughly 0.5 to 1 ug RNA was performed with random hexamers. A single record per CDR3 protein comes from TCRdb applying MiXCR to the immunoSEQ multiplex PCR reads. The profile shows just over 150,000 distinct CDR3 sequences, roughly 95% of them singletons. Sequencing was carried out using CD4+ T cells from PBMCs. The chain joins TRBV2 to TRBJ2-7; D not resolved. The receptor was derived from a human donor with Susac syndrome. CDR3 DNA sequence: TGTGCCAGCACCGCCAACTACGAGCAGTACTTC. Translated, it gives CASTANYEQYF.